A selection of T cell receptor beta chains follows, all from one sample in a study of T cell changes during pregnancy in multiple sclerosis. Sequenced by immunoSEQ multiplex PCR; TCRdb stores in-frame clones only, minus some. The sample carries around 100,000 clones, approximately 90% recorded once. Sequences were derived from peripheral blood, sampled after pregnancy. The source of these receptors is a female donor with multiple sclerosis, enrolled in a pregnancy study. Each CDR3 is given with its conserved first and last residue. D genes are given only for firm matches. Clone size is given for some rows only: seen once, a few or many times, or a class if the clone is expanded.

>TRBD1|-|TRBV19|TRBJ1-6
CASLGQGANSPLHF
TGTGCCAGTTTGGGGCAGGGGGCCAATTCACCCCTCCACTTT
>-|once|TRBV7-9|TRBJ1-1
CASSLNSGATEAFF
TGTGCCAGCAGCTTAAATTCAGGGGCCACTGAAGCTTTCTTT
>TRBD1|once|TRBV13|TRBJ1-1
CASSGGTGHTEAFF
TGTGCCAGCAGCGGGGGGACAGGACACACTGAAGCTTTCTTT
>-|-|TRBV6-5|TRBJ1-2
CATAPGGENYGYTF
TGTGCCACCGCTCCGGGGGGAGAAAACTATGGCTACACCTTC
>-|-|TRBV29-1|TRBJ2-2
CSVEIQSDTGELFF
TGCAGCGTTGAAATCCAGAGCGACACCGGGGAGCTGTTTTTT
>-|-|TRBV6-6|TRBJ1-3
CASGHNSGNTIYF
TGTGCCAGCGGTCACAACTCTGGAAACACCATATATTTT
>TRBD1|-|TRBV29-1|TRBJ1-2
CSVLQGGSVYGYTF
TGCAGCGTTTTACAGGGGGGATCCGTCTATGGCTACACCTTC
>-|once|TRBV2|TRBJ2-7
CASSREVGEQYF
TGTGCCAGCTCAAGGGAGGTCGGGGAGCAGTACTTC
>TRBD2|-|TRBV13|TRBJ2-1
CASSLGAGVTYNEQFF
TGTGCCAGCAGCTTAGGGGCGGGGGTGACCTACAATGAGCAGTTCTTC
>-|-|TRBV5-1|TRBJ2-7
CASSLTRLYEQYF
TGCGCCAGCAGCTTGACCCGACTATACGAGCAGTACTTC
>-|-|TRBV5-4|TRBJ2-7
CASSVTGTHEQYF
TGTGCCAGCAGCGTCACAGGGACGCACGAGCAGTACTTC
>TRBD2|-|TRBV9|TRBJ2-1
CASSLGLAGANEQFF
TGTGCCAGCAGCCTAGGACTAGCGGGGGCCAATGAGCAGTTCTTC
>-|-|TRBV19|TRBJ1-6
CASSKGSPLHF
TGTGCCAGTAGTAAGGGGTCACCCCTCCACTTT
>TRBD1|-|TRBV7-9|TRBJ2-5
CASSLAQDRGETQYF
TGTGCCAGCAGCTTAGCGCAAGACAGGGGTGAGACCCAGTACTTC
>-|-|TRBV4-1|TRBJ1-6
CASSQVGRGKRNSPLHF
TGCGCCAGCAGCCAAGTTGGCAGGGGCAAGAGGAATTCACCCCTCCACTTT
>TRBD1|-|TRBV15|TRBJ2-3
CATGSRGWKGALPTDTQYF
TGTGCCACTGGCAGCAGGGGGTGGAAGGGGGCCCTCCCCACAGATACGCAGTATTTT
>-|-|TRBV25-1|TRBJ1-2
CASSDNSVLAYGYTF
TGTGCCAGCAGTGATAACTCGGTCCTCGCTTATGGCTACACCTTC
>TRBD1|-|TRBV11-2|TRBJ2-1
CASRSIRDRHNEQFF
TGTGCCAGCAGAAGTATCCGGGACAGACACAATGAGCAGTTCTTC
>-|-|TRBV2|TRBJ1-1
CASSARDMNTEAFF
TGTGCCAGCAGTGCAAGGGACATGAACACTGAAGCTTTCTTT
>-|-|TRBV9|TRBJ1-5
CASSVSGLGNQPQHF
TGTGCCAGCAGCGTATCAGGGTTGGGCAATCAGCCCCAGCATTTT
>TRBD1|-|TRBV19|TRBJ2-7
CASSTTGAEVYEQYF
TGTGCCAGTAGTACGACAGGGGCGGAAGTTTACGAGCAGTACTTC
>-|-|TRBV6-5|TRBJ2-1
CASSYYPDSTYNEQFF
TGTGCCAGCAGTTACTATCCCGACTCCACTTACAATGAGCAGTTCTTC
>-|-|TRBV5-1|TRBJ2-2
CASSPVAGRTGELFF
TGCGCCAGCAGCCCGGTTGCGGGGCGCACCGGGGAGCTGTTTTTT
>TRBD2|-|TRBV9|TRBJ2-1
CASSAAGGLKNEQFF
TGTGCCAGCAGCGCAGCGGGGGGATTGAAGAATGAGCAGTTCTTC
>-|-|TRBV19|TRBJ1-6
CASRKDREGNSPLHF
TGTGCCAGTAGGAAAGACCGGGAAGGAAATTCACCCCTCCACTTT
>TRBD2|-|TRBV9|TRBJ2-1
CASSVWTSGGSGNEQFF
TGTGCCAGCAGCGTTTGGACTAGCGGGGGAAGCGGGAATGAGCAGTTCTTC
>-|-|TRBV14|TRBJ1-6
CASSPGTGNSPLHF
TGTGCCAGCAGCCCTGGGACTGGTAATTCACCCCTCCACTTT
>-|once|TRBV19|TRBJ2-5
CASSATQGLGETQYF
TGTGCCAGTAGTGCCACACAGGGTCTGGGAGAGACCCAGTACTTC
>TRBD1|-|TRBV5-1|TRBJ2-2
CASTGQGISGELFF
TGCGCCAGTACCGGACAGGGGATAAGCGGGGAGCTGTTTTTT
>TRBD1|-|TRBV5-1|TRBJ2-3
CASSELSGTGGRTDTQYF
TGCGCCAGCAGCGAACTTAGCGGGACAGGGGGTCGCACAGATACGCAGTATTTT
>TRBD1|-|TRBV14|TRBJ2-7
CASSRPGQGSYEQYF
TGTGCCAGCAGCCGACCGGGACAGGGGTCCTACGAGCAGTACTTC
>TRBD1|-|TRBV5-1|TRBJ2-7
CASSLVRGLEQYF
TGCGCCAGCAGCCTCGTCAGGGGGCTCGAGCAGTACTTC
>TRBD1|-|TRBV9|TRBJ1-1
CASSGWTGKNTEAFF
TGTGCCAGCAGCGGATGGACAGGGAAGAACACTGAAGCTTTCTTT
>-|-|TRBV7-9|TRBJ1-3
CASSSSTTGNTIYF
TGTGCCAGCAGCTCCTCGACAACTGGAAACACCATATATTTT
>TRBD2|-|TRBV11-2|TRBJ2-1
CASSFKGTSYNEQFF
TGTGCCAGCAGCTTTAAAGGGACTAGCTACAATGAGCAGTTCTTC
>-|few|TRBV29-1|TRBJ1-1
CSARDNPEAFF
TGCAGCGCCCGGGACAACCCTGAAGCTTTCTTT
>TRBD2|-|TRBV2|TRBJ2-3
CASSDPGLAGGLPWPDTQYF
TGTGCCAGCAGTGACCCAGGACTAGCGGGGGGGCTACCTTGGCCAGATACGCAGTATTTT
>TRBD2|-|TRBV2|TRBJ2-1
CASMGGLAGGIYNEQFF
TGTGCCAGCATGGGGGGACTAGCGGGGGGGATCTACAATGAGCAGTTCTTC
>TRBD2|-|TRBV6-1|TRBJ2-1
CASLDRGGQNEQFF
TGTGCCAGCCTTGATCGGGGGGGCCAGAATGAGCAGTTCTTC
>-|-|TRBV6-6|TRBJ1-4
CASSYSEATNEKLFF
TGTGCCAGCAGTTACTCGGAGGCAACTAATGAAAAACTGTTTTTT
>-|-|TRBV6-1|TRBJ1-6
CASSEFEGVSLHF
TGTGCCAGCAGTGAATTCGAAGGAGTATCCCTCCACTTT
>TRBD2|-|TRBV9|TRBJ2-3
CASSVGTSGGAQYF
TGTGCCAGCAGCGTTGGGACTAGCGGGGGGGCGCAGTATTTT
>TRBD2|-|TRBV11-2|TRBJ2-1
CAGGTSIYNEQFF
TGTGCCGGCGGGACTAGTATCTACAATGAGCAGTTCTTC
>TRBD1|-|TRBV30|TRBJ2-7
CAWSKQGDEQYF
TGTGCCTGGAGTAAACAGGGGGACGAGCAGTACTTC
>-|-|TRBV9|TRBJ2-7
CASSGGGTSEQYF
TGTGCCAGCAGCGGAGGCGGGACTTCCGAGCAGTACTTC
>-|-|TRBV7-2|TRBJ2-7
CASSTRGFYEQYF
TGTGCCAGCAGCACAAGGGGATTCTACGAGCAGTACTTC
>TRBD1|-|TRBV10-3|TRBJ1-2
CAISEPGQGDVYGYTF
TGTGCCATCAGTGAACCCGGACAGGGGGATGTCTATGGCTACACCTTC
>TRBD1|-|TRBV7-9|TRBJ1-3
CASRGGYSSGNTIYF
TGTGCCAGCAGAGGGGGCTATAGCTCTGGAAACACCATATATTTT
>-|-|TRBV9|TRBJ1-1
CASSYGSNTEAFF
TGTGCCAGCAGCTACGGGTCGAACACTGAAGCTTTCTTT
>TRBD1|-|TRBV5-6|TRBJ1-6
CASSAGQGAIPLHF
TGTGCCAGCAGCGCCGGACAGGGGGCGATTCCCCTCCACTTT
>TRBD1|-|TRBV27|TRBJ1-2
CASSTTGDGYTF
TGTGCCAGCAGTACAACAGGGGATGGCTACACCTTC
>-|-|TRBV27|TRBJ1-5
CASSAGGGSNQPQHF
TGTGCCAGCAGTGCTGGGGGGGGTAGCAATCAGCCCCAGCATTTT
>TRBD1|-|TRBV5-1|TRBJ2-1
CASSSDYRGPYNEQFF
TGCGCCAGCAGCTCCGACTACAGGGGGCCTTACAATGAGCAGTTCTTC
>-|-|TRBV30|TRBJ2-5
CAWSIAPGQRETQYF
TGTGCCTGGAGTATTGCTCCGGGACAACGGGAGACCCAGTACTTC
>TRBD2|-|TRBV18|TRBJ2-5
CASSQTSGGETQYF
TGTGCCAGCTCCCAAACTAGCGGGGGAGAGACCCAGTACTTC
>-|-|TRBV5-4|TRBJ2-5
CASSQAAPTYPQETQYF
TGTGCCAGCAGCCAGGCCGCTCCAACCTATCCTCAAGAGACCCAGTACTTC
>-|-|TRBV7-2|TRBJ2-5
CASSSRDSTLQETQYF
TGTGCCAGCAGCAGCCGGGACTCCACCCTCCAAGAGACCCAGTACTTC